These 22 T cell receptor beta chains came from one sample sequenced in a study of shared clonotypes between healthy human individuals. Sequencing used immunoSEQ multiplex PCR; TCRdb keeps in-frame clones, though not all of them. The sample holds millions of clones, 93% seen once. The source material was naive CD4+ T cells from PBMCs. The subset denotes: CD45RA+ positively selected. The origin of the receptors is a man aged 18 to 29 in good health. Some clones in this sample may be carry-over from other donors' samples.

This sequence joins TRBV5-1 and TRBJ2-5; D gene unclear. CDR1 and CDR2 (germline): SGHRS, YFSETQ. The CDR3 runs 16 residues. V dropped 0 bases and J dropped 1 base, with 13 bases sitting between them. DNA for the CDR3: TGCGCCAGCAGCTTGGGTACGTCGGTTCCCCAAGAGACCCAGTACTTC. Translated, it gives CASSLGTSVPQETQYF.

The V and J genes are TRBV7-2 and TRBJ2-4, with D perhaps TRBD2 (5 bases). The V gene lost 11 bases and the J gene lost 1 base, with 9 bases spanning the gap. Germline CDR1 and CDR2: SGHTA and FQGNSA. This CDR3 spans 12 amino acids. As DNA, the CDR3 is TGTGCCGGATCGGGGGCCAAAAACATTCAGTACTTC. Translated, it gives CAGSGAKNIQYF.

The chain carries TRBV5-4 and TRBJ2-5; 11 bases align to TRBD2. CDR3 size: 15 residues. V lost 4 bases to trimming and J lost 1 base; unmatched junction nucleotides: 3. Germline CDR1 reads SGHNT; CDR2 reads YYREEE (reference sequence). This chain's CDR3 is CASSKGLAAQETQYF. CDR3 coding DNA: TGTGCCAGCAGCAAGGGACTAGCGGCCCAAGAGACCCAGTACTTC.

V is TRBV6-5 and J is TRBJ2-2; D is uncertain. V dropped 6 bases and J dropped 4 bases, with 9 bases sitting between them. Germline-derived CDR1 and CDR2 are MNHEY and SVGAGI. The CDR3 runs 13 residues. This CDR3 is CASRQPGTGELFF. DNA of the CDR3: TGTGCCAGCAGACAGCCGGGCACCGGGGAGCTGTTTTTT.

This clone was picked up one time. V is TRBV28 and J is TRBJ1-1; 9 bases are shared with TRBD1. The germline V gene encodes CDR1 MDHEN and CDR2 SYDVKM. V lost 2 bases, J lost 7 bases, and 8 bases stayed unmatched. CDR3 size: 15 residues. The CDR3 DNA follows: TGTGCCAGCAGTTTACCGGGACAGGGCTTAGGTGAAGCTTTCTTT. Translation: CASSLPGQGLGEAFF.

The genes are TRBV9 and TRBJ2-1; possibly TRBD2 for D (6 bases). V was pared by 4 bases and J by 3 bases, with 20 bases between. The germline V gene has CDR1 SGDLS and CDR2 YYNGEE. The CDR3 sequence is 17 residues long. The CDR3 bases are TGTGCCAGCAGCTGGACGACGGGACTCGAAAACTACAATGAGCAGTTCTTC. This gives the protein CASSWTTGLENYNEQFF.

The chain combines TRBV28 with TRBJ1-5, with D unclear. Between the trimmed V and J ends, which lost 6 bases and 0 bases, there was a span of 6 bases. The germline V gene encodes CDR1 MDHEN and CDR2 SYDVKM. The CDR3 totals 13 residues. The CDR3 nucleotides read TGTGCCAGCAGCGACTTTAGCAATCAGCCCCAGCATTTT. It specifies CASSDFSNQPQHF.

The CDR3: CASSLSLKEETQYF. In DNA form, the CDR3 reads TGTGCCAGCAGCTTGTCGCTCAAGGAGGAGACCCAGTACTTC. The chain combines TRBV5-4 with TRBJ2-5; D unresolved. Trimming pared 1 base from V and 5 bases from J, leaving 12 bases between. CDR3 length: 14 amino acids. Germline-derived CDR1 and CDR2 are SGHNT and YYREEE (reference sequence). The full variable domain, completed using reference TRBV5-4 and TRBJ2-5, is ETGVTQSPTHLIKTRGQQVTLRCSSQSGHNTVSWYQQALGQGPQFIFQYYREEENGRGNFPPRFSGLQFPNYSSELNVNALELDDSALYLCASSLSLKEETQYFGPGTRLLVL.

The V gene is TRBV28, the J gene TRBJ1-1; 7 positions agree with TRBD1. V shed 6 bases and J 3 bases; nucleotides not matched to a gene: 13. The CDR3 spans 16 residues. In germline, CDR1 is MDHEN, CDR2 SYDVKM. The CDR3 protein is CASSHRGTRSDTEAFF. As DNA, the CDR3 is TGTGCCAGCAGCCACAGGGGCACCCGGTCGGACACTGAAGCTTTCTTT.

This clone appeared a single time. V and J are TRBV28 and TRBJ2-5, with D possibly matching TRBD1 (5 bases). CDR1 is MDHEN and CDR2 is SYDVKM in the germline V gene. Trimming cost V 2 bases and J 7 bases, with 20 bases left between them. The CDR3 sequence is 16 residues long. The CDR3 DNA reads TGTGCCAGCAGTTTACCCCAATCAGGGCAGGCAGGGACCCAGTACTTC. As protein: CASSLPQSGQAGTQYF.

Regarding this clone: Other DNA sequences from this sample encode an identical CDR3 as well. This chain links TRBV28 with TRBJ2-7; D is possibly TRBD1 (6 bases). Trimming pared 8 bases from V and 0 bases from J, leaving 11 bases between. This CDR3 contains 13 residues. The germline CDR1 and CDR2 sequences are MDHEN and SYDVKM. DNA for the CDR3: TGTGCCAGCGGGACAACCAGCTCCTACGAGCAGTACTTC. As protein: CASGTTSSYEQYF. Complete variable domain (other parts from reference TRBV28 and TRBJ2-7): DVKVTQSSRYLVKRTGEKVFLECVQDMDHENMFWYRQDPGLGLRLIYFSYDVKMKEKGDIPEGYSVSREKKERFSLILESASTNQTSMYLCASGTTSSYEQYFGPGTRLTVT.

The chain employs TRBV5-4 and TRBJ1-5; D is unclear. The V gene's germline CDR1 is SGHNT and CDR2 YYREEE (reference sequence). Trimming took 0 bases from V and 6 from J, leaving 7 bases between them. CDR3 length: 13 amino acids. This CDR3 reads CASSLAGGQPQHF. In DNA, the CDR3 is TGTGCCAGCAGCTTGGCCGGAGGTCAGCCCCAGCATTTT.

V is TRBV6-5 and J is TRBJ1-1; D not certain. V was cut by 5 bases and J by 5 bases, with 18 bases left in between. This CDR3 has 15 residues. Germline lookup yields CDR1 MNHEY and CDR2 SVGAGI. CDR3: CASSLSNGGGTEAFF. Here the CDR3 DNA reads TGTGCCAGCAGTCTGTCCAATGGCGGTGGGACTGAAGCTTTCTTT.

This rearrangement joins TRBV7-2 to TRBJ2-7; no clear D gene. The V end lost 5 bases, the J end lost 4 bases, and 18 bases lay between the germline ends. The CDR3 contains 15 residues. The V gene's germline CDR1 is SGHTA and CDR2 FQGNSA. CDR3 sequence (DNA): TGTGCCAGCAGCCCCGGCAGGTTCGCCCTGTACGAGCAGTACTTC. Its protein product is CASSPGRFALYEQYF.

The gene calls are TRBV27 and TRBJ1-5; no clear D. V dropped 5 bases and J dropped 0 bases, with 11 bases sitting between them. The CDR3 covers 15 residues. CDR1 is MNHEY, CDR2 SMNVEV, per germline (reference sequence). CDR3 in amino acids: CASSRRANSNQPQHF. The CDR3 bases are TGTGCCAGCAGTCGACGTGCAAATAGCAATCAGCCCCAGCATTTT.

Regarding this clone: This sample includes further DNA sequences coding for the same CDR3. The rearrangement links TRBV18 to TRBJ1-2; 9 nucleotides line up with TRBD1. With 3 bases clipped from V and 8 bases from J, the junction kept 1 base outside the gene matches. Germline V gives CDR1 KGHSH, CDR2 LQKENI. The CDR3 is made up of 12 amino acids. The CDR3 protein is CASSPTGGGYTF. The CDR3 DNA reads TGTGCCAGCTCACCGACAGGGGGAGGCTACACCTTC.

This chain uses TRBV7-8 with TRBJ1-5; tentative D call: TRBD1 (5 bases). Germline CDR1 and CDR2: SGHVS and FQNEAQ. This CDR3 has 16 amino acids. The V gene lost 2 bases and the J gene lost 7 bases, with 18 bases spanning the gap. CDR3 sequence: CASSLLGPREGQPQHF. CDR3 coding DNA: TGTGCCAGCAGCTTATTGGGACCCCGGGAAGGGCAGCCCCAGCATTTT.

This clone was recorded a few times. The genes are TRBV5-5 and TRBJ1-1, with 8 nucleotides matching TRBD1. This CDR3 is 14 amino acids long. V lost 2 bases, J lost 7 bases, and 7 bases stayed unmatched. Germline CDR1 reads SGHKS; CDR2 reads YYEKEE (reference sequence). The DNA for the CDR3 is TGTGCCAGCAGCTTCTTAACAGGGGGAATTGAAGCTTTCTTT. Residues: CASSFLTGGIEAFF.

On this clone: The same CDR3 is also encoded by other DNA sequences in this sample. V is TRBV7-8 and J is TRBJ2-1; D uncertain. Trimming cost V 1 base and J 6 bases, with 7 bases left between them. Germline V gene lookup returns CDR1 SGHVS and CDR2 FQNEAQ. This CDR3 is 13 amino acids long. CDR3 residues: CASSLGPPNEQFF. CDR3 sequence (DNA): TGTGCCAGCAGCTTAGGCCCACCCAATGAGCAGTTCTTC. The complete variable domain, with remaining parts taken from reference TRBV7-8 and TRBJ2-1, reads GAGVSQSPRYKVAKRGQDVALRCDPISGHVSLFWYQQALGQGPEFLTYFQNEAQLDKSGLPSDRFFAERPEGSVSTLKIQRTQQEDSAVYLCASSLGPPNEQFFGPGTRLTVL.

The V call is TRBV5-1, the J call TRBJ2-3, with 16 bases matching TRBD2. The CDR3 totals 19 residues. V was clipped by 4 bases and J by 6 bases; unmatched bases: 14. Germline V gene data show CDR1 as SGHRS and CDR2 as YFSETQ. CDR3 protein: CASSRGTSGRAVIADTQYF. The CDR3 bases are TGCGCCAGCAGCCGCGGGACTAGCGGGAGGGCCGTCATCGCTGATACGCAGTATTTT. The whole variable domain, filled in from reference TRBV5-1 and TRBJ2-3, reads KAGVTQTPRYLIKTRGQQVTLSCSPISGHRSVSWYQQTPGQGLQFLFEYFSETQRNKGNFPGRFSGRQFSNSRSEMNVSTLELGDSALYLCASSRGTSGRAVIADTQYFGPGTRLTVL.

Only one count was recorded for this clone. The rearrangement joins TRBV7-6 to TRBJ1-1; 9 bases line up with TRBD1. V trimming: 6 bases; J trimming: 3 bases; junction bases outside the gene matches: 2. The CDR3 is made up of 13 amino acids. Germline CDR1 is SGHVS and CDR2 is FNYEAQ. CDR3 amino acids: CASRRTGDTEAFF. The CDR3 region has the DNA TGTGCCAGCAGAAGGACAGGGGACACTGAAGCTTTCTTT.

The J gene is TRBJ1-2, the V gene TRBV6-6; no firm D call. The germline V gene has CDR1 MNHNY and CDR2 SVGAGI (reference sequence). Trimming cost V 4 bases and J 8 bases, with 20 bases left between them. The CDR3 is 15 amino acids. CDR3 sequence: CASSSYPGGSSGYTF. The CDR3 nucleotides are TGTGCCAGCAGTTCCTATCCGGGCGGCTCCTCGGGCTACACCTTC.